This TCR beta chain was captured by sequencing in a study of beta chain features in type 1 diabetes. Study background: The number of sorted cells examined across all samples was 107,917,701.

This clone appeared once. The antigen remains unidentified. Investigators reverse transcribed all isolated RNA, so they sequenced expressed TCRB transcripts. Sequencing used immunoSEQ multiplex PCR; TCRdb keeps in-frame clones, though not all of them. The data hold about 180,000 clones, with about 13% observed a single time. Overall study results and limits: Among type 1 diabetes patients, VDJ junctions had fewer insertions and more deletions. Naive, central memory and regulatory TCRB repertoires appeared more similar among patients than healthy donors.

The authors took one heparinised blood draw, averaging roughly 100 mL, from each donor. Trimming removed 7 bases from V and 3 bases from J; junction bases left unmatched: 9. The germline V gene encodes CDR1 SGHTA and CDR2 FQGTGA. The CDR3 contains 15 residues. This TCR came from a woman aged 18-30 years in good health. The sequencing sample was made of central memory CD4+ T cells from blood. The V and J genes are TRBV7-3 and TRBJ2-7; 10 bases are a match to TRBD2. The chain's CDR3 is CASTLASGSLYEQYF. CDR3 coding DNA: TGTGCCAGCACCCTCGCTAGCGGGAGTCTCTACGAGCAGTACTTC.